This T cell receptor (beta chain) was found in a study of Ad26.COV2.S vaccination and SARS-CoV-2 variants. Looking at the study overall: The donor participated in the COV1001 trial, in its Ad26.COV2.S arm.

As concerns this clone: Its antigen is unknown.

CDR1 is SGHTA and CDR2 is FQGNSA in the germline V gene. V was trimmed by 5 bases and J by 6 bases, leaving 14 bases between them. CDR3 length: 15 residues. Study-wide points: From the TCR breadth and depth analyses, total T cell responses may have been underestimated.

Data came from immunoSEQ multiplex PCR; TCRdb stores just in-frame clones and leaves some out. The repertoire holds roughly 420,000 clones, with roughly nine tenths as singletons. Indicated treatment: about 20 received Ad26.COV2.S at low or high dose, single or two shots; a few received placebo; per-sample allocation not given. Specimen acquisition occurred on day 63 following the initial vaccine or placebo injection. Ad26 vector vaccine expressed Wuhan-strain SARS-CoV-2 spike. The clonotype comes from a person between 18 and 60 years old who received the Ad26.COV2.S COVID-19 vaccine or a placebo. The sequenced sample was peripheral blood, obtained in a trial of Ad26.COV2.S vaccine versus placebo. The rearrangement joins TRBV7-2 to TRBJ1-6; the D gene is possibly TRBD1 (5 bases). The CDR3 region has the DNA TGTGCCAGCAGCCCCCAAGGCGGGACTAATTCACCCCTCCACTTT. Amino acids: CASSPQGGTNSPLHF.